Following are 26 T cell receptor beta chains from one sample sequenced in a study of blood T cells in healthy people across ages. A J-beta primer mix and a sample-barcoded 5' primer were used in a second PCR of roughly 7 to 12 cycles. TCRdb ran MiXCR on the 5' RACE reads and lists one entry per CDR3 protein. This sample carries 870,000 or so distinct CDR3 sequences, roughly 26% of them seen once, and the ten largest clones take 17%. The sequenced sample consisted of blood. Source of these receptors: a woman of 80 years or more in good health.

This clonotype was observed at least ten times. CDR3 region: CASSLTGAGEKLFF. The DNA for the CDR3 is TGTGCCAGCAGCTTAACAGGGGCTGGTGAAAAACTGTTTTTT. The J gene is TRBJ1-4, the V gene TRBV7-6; 7 nucleotides align to TRBD1. Trimming took 2 bases from V and 7 from J; bases not matched to a gene: 4. This CDR3 has 14 amino acids. Germline CDR1 is SGHVS and CDR2 is FNYEAQ.

On this clonotype: The junction departs from germline at one end; a sequencing error may be responsible. The chain employs TRBV7-8 and TRBJ2-1, with 10 bases identical to TRBD1. The CDR3 is made up of 16 amino acids. The germline CDR1 and CDR2 sequences are SGHVS and FQNEAQ. The chain's CDR3 is CANSLWDRGSYNEQFF. Written as DNA, the CDR3 is TGTGCCAACAGCTTATGGGACAGGGGTTCCTACAATGAGCAGTTCTTC. Together with reference TRBV7-8 and TRBJ2-1, the CDR3 gives the full variable domain: GAGVSQSPRYKVAKRGQDVALRCDPISGHVSLFWYQQALGQGPEFLTYFQNEAQLDKSGLPSDRFFAERPEGSVSTLKIQRTQQEDSAVYLCANSLWDRGSYNEQFFGPGTRLTVL.

V gene TRBV27 combines with J gene TRBJ1-1; D unresolved. Germline-derived CDR1 and CDR2 are MNHEY and SMNVEV (reference sequence). The V and J ends lost 0 bases and 3 bases respectively, with 14 bases between them. The length of the CDR3 is 16 residues. The chain's CDR3 is CASSLSGQGRYTEAFF. As DNA, the CDR3 is TGTGCCAGCAGTTTATCTGGGCAAGGACGTTACACTGAAGCTTTCTTT.

This clonotype was seen a handful of times. A much more abundant neighbour one base away suggests this may be a read error. V gene TRBV29-1 combines with J gene TRBJ2-7, with D possibly matching TRBD2 (5 bases). The ends were cut back, 7 bases at V and 4 bases at J, with 14 bases in the middle. This CDR3 spans 12 amino acids. The germline V gene has CDR1 SQVTM and CDR2 ANQGSEA. CDR3 DNA: TGCAGCGGTGAGGTTAGAGGGTACGAGCAGTACTTC. This translates into CSGEVRGYEQYF.

As regards this clonotype: This clone may be a read error of a much larger clone one base away. CDR3 sequence (DNA): TGTGCCAGCAGCTTAACAGGGGGTTCTAATGAAAAACGGTTTTTT. It translates to CASSLTGGSNEKRFF. This chain connects TRBV7-2 to TRBJ1-4; 8 positions match TRBD1. The CDR3 is made up of 15 amino acids. Germline V gene data show CDR1 as SGHTA and CDR2 as FQGNSA. Supplemented by reference TRBV7-2 and TRBJ1-4, the full variable domain reads GAGVSQSPSNKVTEKGKDVELRCDPISGHTALYWYRQSLGQGLEFLIYFQGNSAPDKSGLPSDRFSAERTGGSVSTLTIQRTQQEDSAVYLCASSLTGGSNEKRFFGSGTQLSVL.

This clonotype has ten or more counts. The chain joins TRBV6-6 to TRBJ1-2; 7 bases are a match to TRBD1. The CDR3 has 15 residues. Germline V CDR1 and CDR2: MNHNY, SVGAGI (reference sequence). V lost 6 bases to trimming and J lost 4 bases; unmatched junction nucleotides: 11. This CDR3 is CASSPPGTEGYGYTF. CDR3 nucleotides: TGTGCCAGCAGCCCTCCTGGGACAGAGGGCTATGGCTACACCTTC.

This rearrangement joins TRBV7-2 to TRBJ2-5; 10 nucleotides line up with TRBD2. Germline CDR1 is SGHTA and CDR2 is FQGNSA. The trim removed 5 bases at V and 11 bases at J, leaving 20 bases unmatched. This CDR3 is built from 17 residues. CDR3 in DNA: TGTGCCAGCAGCCAGCTTCCGGGACTAGCGAGCTTTTGGGAGCAGTACTTC. This codes for CASSQLPGLASFWEQYF.

Note on this clonotype: It may be a read error: a sequence one base away is much more abundant. The chain carries TRBV20-1 and TRBJ1-2; perhaps TRBD1 as D (5 bases). The V end lost 6 bases, the J end lost 8 bases, and 25 bases lay between the germline ends. In germline, CDR1 is DFQATT, CDR2 SNEGSKA (reference sequence). The CDR3 spans 15 residues. The CDR3 loop reads CSALIGALPAVGYTF. CDR3 nucleotides: TGCAGTGCCTTAATTGGGGCACTGCCGGCGGTGGGCTACACCTTC.

This clonotype showed up many times. The chain uses TRBV19 and TRBJ1-1; 7 bases match TRBD1. This CDR3 region has 15 residues. The germline V gene has CDR1 LNHDA and CDR2 SQIVND (reference sequence). Trimming removed 3 bases from V and 1 base from J; junction bases left unmatched: 5. The CDR3 region is CASSISGQANTEAFF. The CDR3 region has the DNA TGTGCCAGTAGTATTAGCGGACAGGCGAACACTGAAGCTTTCTTT.

This clonotype was recorded a few times. The V gene is TRBV12-3 or TRBV12-4, the J gene TRBJ1-2; TRBD1 aligns across 8 bases. This CDR3 is built from 15 residues. J gave up 8 bases and V 6 bases, and 14 bases lay outside the gene matches. This chain's CDR3 is CASSPSTGATIGYTF. The CDR3 coding sequence is TGTGCCAGCAGCCCTTCGACAGGGGCAACTATCGGCTACACCTTC.

This CDR3 reads CASSSGLQKNYGYTF. The CDR3 nucleotides read TGTGCCAGCTCATCCGGATTACAGAAGAACTATGGCTACACCTTC. This chain connects TRBV18 to TRBJ1-2; D remains unclear. The CDR3 covers 15 residues. The germline V and J ends were trimmed by 5 bases and 2 bases, with 15 bases remaining between them. The germline V gene encodes CDR1 KGHSH and CDR2 LQKENI.

This clonotype was seen a handful of times. A much more abundant neighbour one base away suggests this may be a read error. The chain has TRBV12-3 or TRBV12-4 and TRBJ2-3; D might be TRBD1 (5 bases). The CDR3 consists of 15 residues. The CDR3 DNA reads as TGTGCCAGCAGTTTACAGGGCATGGCCACAGGTACGCAGTATTTT. Translated, it gives CASSLQGMATGTQYF.

This clonotype was seen only once. V is TRBV20-1 and J is TRBJ1-6, with no clear D. Trimming took 1 base from V and 10 from J, leaving 11 bases between them. Germline CDR1 reads DFQATT; CDR2 reads SNEGSKA (reference sequence). The length of the CDR3 is 13 residues. The CDR3 reads CSARVPGSSPLHF. In nucleotides, the CDR3 is TGCAGTGCTAGAGTGCCGGGAAGCTCACCCCTCCACTTT.

This clonotype has ten or more counts. This chain connects TRBV11-2 to TRBJ2-7; 8 bases line up with TRBD2. The CDR3 loop spans 14 amino acids. J was trimmed by 4 bases and V by 5 bases; bases with no gene match: 7. The germline V gene has CDR1 SGHAT and CDR2 FQNNGV. As DNA, the CDR3 is TGTGCCAGCAGCAAACGGGGGGGCTATTACGAGCAGTACTTC. This encodes CASSKRGGYYEQYF.

A note on this clonotype: A much larger clone is a single base away; this may be a read error. J is TRBJ1-1 and V is TRBV7-2; the D is unclear. CDR1 and CDR2 (germline): SGHTA, FQGNSA. There are 14 residues in the CDR3. CDR3 nucleotide sequence: TGTGCCAGCAGCTACTATGGGAGGAACCCTGAAGCTTTCTTT. As protein: CASSYYGRNPEAFF.

The chain employs TRBV6-1 and TRBJ1-4, with D perhaps matching TRBD1 (5 bases). Trimming stripped 8 bases from V and 0 bases from J, with 13 bases between. CDR1 MNHNS and CDR2 SASEGT come from the germline V gene. The CDR3 has 15 amino acids. The CDR3 bases are TGTGCCAGCGCGGTCGGGGACGCAACTAATGAAAAACTGTTTTTT. As protein: CASAVGDATNEKLFF.

J is TRBJ1-3 and V is TRBV7-9; D uncertain. This CDR3 has 16 amino acids. The ends were cut back, 1 base at V and 0 bases at J, with 10 bases in the middle. Germline V CDR1 and CDR2: SEHNR, FQNEAQ (reference sequence). The CDR3 sequence is CASSLGGSYSGNTIYF. Written as DNA, the CDR3 is TGTGCCAGCAGCTTAGGGGGATCTTACTCTGGAAACACCATATATTTT.

The chain links TRBV4-1 to TRBJ1-5; no reliable D call. From germline, CDR1 is MGHRA and CDR2 YSYEKL. The CDR3 is 16 amino acids. The V end lost 0 bases, the J end lost 9 bases, and 18 bases lay between the germline ends. The CDR3 nucleotides are TGCGCCAGCAGCCAAGATCGAGGGTCCTCCCCGACGCCCCAGCATTTT. Its protein product is CASSQDRGSSPTPQHF.

This clonotype was observed a few times. The chain has TRBV5-1 and TRBJ1-1; D is undetermined. Trimming took 6 bases from V and 0 from J, leaving 9 bases between them. Germline V gene sequence: CDR1 SGHRS, CDR2 YFSETQ. This CDR3 is 13 amino acids long. CDR3 sequence (DNA): TGCGCCAGCATGCCGGAAGTGAACACTGAAGCTTTCTTT. Protein product: CASMPEVNTEAFF. Full variable domain (remainder filled in from reference TRBV5-1 and TRBJ1-1): KAGVTQTPRYLIKTRGQQVTLSCSPISGHRSVSWYQQTPGQGLQFLFEYFSETQRNKGNFPGRFSGRQFSNSRSEMNVSTLELGDSALYLCASMPEVNTEAFFGQGTRLTVV.

This clonotype has just one count. One end of the junction does not line up with germline, which may come from a read error. The chain has TRBV28 and TRBJ1-2; TRBD1 matches 9 bases. This CDR3 is built from 19 residues. Germline loops: CDR1 MDHEN, CDR2 SYDVKM. The DNA of the CDR3 is TGTGCCAGCAGTTCCATCATAAGGGGACAGGGCCGCTTGGGGTATGGCTGCACCTTC. This encodes CASSSIIRGQGRLGYGCTF.

This clonotype was observed many times. The chain carries TRBV7-2 and TRBJ1-5; 9 nucleotides agree with TRBD1. Germline V gene lookup returns CDR1 SGHTA and CDR2 FQGNSA. The CDR3 is 16 amino acids. V was pared by 5 bases and J by 5 bases, with 10 bases of the junction left unmatched. The CDR3 sequence is CASSLLTGGLDQPQHF. DNA of the CDR3: TGTGCCAGCAGCCTTTTGACAGGGGGTTTGGATCAGCCCCAGCATTTT. The full variable domain, its missing parts supplied by reference TRBV7-2 and TRBJ1-5, is GAGVSQSPSNKVTEKGKDVELRCDPISGHTALYWYRQSLGQGLEFLIYFQGNSAPDKSGLPSDRFSAERTGGSVSTLTIQRTQQEDSAVYLCASSLLTGGLDQPQHFGDGTRLSIL.

This clonotype was counted only a few times. The CDR3 region has the DNA TGTGCCAGCAGTTTGATTACCTCGTCAGGGAAAGGCACTGAAGCTTTCTTT. This translates into CASSLITSSGKGTEAFF. V and J are TRBV12-3 or TRBV12-4 and TRBJ1-1; maybe TRBD1 (5 bases). CDR3 length: 17 amino acids. The V and J ends lost 3 bases and 4 bases respectively, with 21 bases between them.

This clonotype was detected only once. Being one base from a much bigger clone, this may be a read error. The chain joins TRBV3-1 to TRBJ2-5, with D maybe TRBD1 (5 bases). From germline, CDR1 is LGHDT and CDR2 YNNKEL (reference sequence). The CDR3 sequence is 16 residues long. In nucleotides, the CDR3 is TGTGCCAGCAGCGTTAACCGGGCCTCAGGGCAAGAGACCCAGGACTTC. Protein sequence: CASSVNRASGQETQDF.

There are many counts of this clonotype. The chain links TRBV27 to TRBJ1-2; 9 nucleotides line up with TRBD1. The germline V gene encodes CDR1 MNHEY and CDR2 SMNVEV (reference sequence). V lost 4 bases to trimming and J lost 2 bases; unmatched junction nucleotides: 5. The CDR3 contains 15 residues. In DNA form, the CDR3 reads TGTGCCAGCAGTTCTACAGGGGGCTTAAACTATGGCTACACCTTC. Its protein is CASSSTGGLNYGYTF.

This clonotype was observed at least ten times. J is TRBJ2-1 and V is TRBV4-1; a weak D match, TRBD1 (5 bases). Germline lookup yields CDR1 MGHRA and CDR2 YSYEKL. The CDR3 loop spans 14 amino acids. Trimming removed 3 bases from V and 4 bases from J, with 10 bases in between. CDR3: CASSHTDSYNEQFF. Here the CDR3 DNA reads TGCGCCAGCAGCCACACCGACAGTTACAATGAGCAGTTCTTC.

About this clonotype: A much larger clone lies one base from this, so it may be a read error. The chain is built from TRBV20-1 and TRBJ2-5; TRBD2 matches at 10 bases. The CDR3 spans 13 residues. From germline, CDR1 is DFQATT and CDR2 SNEGSKA (reference sequence). The chain's CDR3 is CSATGLAYEIQYF. For the CDR3, the DNA is TGCAGTGCTACGGGACTAGCGTACGAGATCCAGTACTTC.